This T cell receptor (beta chain) was obtained from a study of long-term antiretroviral therapy in people with HIV (dated by TCRdb to between 2020 and 2023). Study-wide context: The earliest samples were collected approximately a decade before the 2015 WHO recommendation for immediate ART, a period when ART was typically delayed until CD4 counts fell. A retrospective serial study tested whether changes in peripheral blood TRB repertoire composition and diversity were associated with ART initiation and durable HIV suppression. A total of over 150 cryopreserved PBMC samples came from a few dozen adults with confirmed HIV infection and were collected serially over a mean of roughly six years (range 1-12). About 35% of the 30 participants with HIV were female. No cross-contamination during QIAcube processing turned up in test extractions that ran a monoclonal T-cell line alongside more than 30 polyclonal samples. What the authors observed across the whole study: Compared with controls, HIV repertoires had narrower CDR3 length ranges, and the network structure pointed to an antigen-experienced repertoire that shifted only slightly toward naive after ART. Inferences about post-ART repertoire changes are limited because no data were available on ART adherence, viral resistance or therapy changes. Since PBMC availability was limited, sequencing covered only the TCR beta chain, with no alpha chain pairing. The samples span the years 2004 to 2017, and the ART regimens used may be less effective than current regimens. Expanded TRB clones identified before ART initiation dominated the repertoire at all time points, although this dominance fluctuated and declined in many PLHIV after ART. Because pre-ART samples had limited cell numbers, profiling was done on unsorted PBMC rather than on sorted CD4+ and CD8+ T cells. ART initiation was associated with a significant increase in TRB diversity, but diversity stayed significantly below transplant donor controls even after long-term ART.

For this clone: Its antigen target is currently unknown. Within one base of it there is no much larger clone, and no base qualities were kept.

The immunoSEQ hsTCRB v3.0 assay was used at survey level resolution to sequence the TRB variable region. TRB sequencing targeted a depth of about 40,000-50,000 T-cell genomes per sample. Pooled TRB libraries were sequenced on an Illumina MiSeq with a v3 150-cycle kit. In the original analysis: Repertoire analysis was performed in R inside a reproducible Nextflow workflow that covered QC, data transformation and analysis. LymphoSeq2, an R package for exploring AIRR-Seq data, was used to implement custom analyses. A handful of samples that produced fewer than 5000 total TRB sequences were removed, so some 190 HIV repertoires were analyzed. Among the 190 or so HIV repertoires that were kept, under 60 were collected before ART initiation and roughly 130 were collected after ART initiation. Each repertoire was downsampled to 5000 TRB nucleotide sequences, and summary statistics were averaged across 100 downsampling iterations. TRB sequences were retained for analysis only if CDR3 regions of at least seven amino acids were present. Diversity was assessed using a clonality score derived from Shannon entropy and using the Gini coefficient. In repertoire networks, the top 5000 CDR3 amino acid sequences were linked whenever an edit distance of one separated two sequences. GLIPH2 predicted antigen specificity groups and MHC restriction for TRB CDR3 amino acid sequences. CDR3 amino acid sequences were matched against VDJdb and McPAS-TCR to flag known CMV, EBV, HIV or tissue antigen associations. Pre-ART, post-ART and control groups were compared with Wilcoxon signed-rank tests and Holm-Bonferroni correction. The table comes from immuneACCESS by way of TCRdb, which keeps in-frame sequences with V and J called. Part of the clones is missing from these tables; in studies checked, under half for an unresolved V gene and the rest for unknown reasons. The DNA gave D and trimming, while V, J and clone size come from that table. For this sample there are fewer than 35,000 clones; around 97% appear just once. Of the sample, roughly 2.9% is held by the ten largest clones.

To be included, a participant needed at least one PBMC sample from before ART initiation plus at least two post-ART samples. Treatment was received in the United States of America by all participants with HIV. Before DNA extraction, cryopreserved samples containing about 1-11 million PBMC were thawed and washed. At the time of the earliest PBMC sample for each participant with HIV, ages ranged from roughly 23 to 60 years. Per participant, PBMC samples came from 1-4 timepoints prior to ART initiation and 2-8 timepoints following ART initiation, for a median of 7 samples. For every participant, serial HIV viral load, CD4+ T-cell count, ART history and demographic data were obtained. Using a Qiagen kit on a QIAcube, genomic DNA was extracted from unsorted PBMC, with samples processed in batches of 12. This TCR came from a man aged 25-45 years with HIV. The input for sequencing was unsorted PBMCs, taken 6.9 years after starting antiretroviral therapy.

This receptor has the CDR3 CASPTSASYEQYF. The DNA reads TGTGCCAGCCCTACTAGCGCCTCCTACGAGCAGTACTTC. The chain employs TRBV27 and TRBJ2-7, with 7 bases matching TRBD2. The germline V end is reduced by 8 bases and the J end by 0 bases; junction bases left unmatched: 4. The CDR3 runs 13 amino acids, cysteine and phenylalanine included. The only DNA kept is the CDR3, 39 bases in frame from the first base. The germline V gene (reference sequence) yields MNHEY for CDR1 and SMNVEV for CDR2.